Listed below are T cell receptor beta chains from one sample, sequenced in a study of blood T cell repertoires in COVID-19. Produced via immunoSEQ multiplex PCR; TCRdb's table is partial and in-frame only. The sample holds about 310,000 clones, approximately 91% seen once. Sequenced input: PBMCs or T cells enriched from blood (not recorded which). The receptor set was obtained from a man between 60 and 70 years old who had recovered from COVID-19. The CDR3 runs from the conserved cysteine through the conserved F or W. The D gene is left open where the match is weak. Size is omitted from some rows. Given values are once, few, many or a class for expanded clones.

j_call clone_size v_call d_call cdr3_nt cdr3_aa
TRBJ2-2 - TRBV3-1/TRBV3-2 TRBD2 TGTGCCAGCAGTCGGACTAGCGGGTACGGCGGGGAGCTGTTTTTT CASSRTSGYGGELFF
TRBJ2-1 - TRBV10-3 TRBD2 TGTGCCATCAGCGCTGGGACTAGCGGGGAACAGTTCTTC CAISAGTSGEQFF
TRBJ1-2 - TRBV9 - TGTGCCAGCAGGAGCAGGGAAGGTGGCTACACCTTC CASRSREGGYTF
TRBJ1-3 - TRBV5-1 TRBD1 TGCGCCAGCAGCTTGGAGGGACAGGGCGACACCATATATTTT CASSLEGQGDTIYF
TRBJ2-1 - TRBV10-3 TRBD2 TGTGCCATCAGTGAGTCGAGCGGGAGACCCAATGAGCAGTTCTTC CAISESSGRPNEQFF
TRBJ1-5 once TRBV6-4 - TGTGCCAGCAGTCCGGGACACTATAGCAATCAGCCCCAGCATTTT CASSPGHYSNQPQHF
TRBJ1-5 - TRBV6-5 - TGTGCCAGCAGTTACGGACAGAACAATCAGCCCCAGCATTTT CASSYGQNNQPQHF
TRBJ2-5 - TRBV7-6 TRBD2 TGTGCCAGCAGCTTAGGGGCTAGCGGGAGGACAGAGACCCAGTACTTC CASSLGASGRTETQYF
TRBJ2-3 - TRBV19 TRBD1 TGTGCCAGTAGATGGGGGGACAGGGCCACAGATACGCAGTATTTT CASRWGDRATDTQYF
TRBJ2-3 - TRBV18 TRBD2 TGTGCCAGCTCCTTAGCGGGTACTAGCACAGATACGCAGTATTTT CASSLAGTSTDTQYF
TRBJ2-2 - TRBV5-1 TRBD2 TGCGCCAGCAGCTCAGGACTAGCGGGAGCCTCGAACACCGGGGAGCTGTTTTTT CASSSGLAGASNTGELFF
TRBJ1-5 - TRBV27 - TGTGCCAGCAGTTTCATGGGGGCAAGTCAGCCCCAGCATTTT CASSFMGASQPQHF
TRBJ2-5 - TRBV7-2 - TGTGCCAGCAGCTTAGGATATAGGGAGAGAGGGGAGACCCAGTACTTC CASSLGYRERGETQYF
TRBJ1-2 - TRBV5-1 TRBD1 TGCGCCAGCAGCTTTGTGACAGGGGCCTATGGCTACACCTTC CASSFVTGAYGYTF
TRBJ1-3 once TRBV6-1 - TGTGCCAGCAGTGAAGCGTCAGGTCTGTCTGGAAACACCATATATTTT CASSEASGLSGNTIYF
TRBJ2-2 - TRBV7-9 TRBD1 TGTGCCAGCAGCCGCGGGACAGGGGATGACGGGGAGCTGTTTTTT CASSRGTGDDGELFF
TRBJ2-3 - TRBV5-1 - TGCGCCAGCAGCCGACAGGCCGAGACTAGCACAGATACGCAGTATTTT CASSRQAETSTDTQYF
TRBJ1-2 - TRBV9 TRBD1 TGTGCCAGCAGCACCCGGACAGGGTATGGCTACACCTTC CASSTRTGYGYTF
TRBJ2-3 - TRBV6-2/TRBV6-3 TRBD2 TGTGCCAGCAGTTTCCTAGCGGCAGATACGCAGTATTTT CASSFLAADTQYF
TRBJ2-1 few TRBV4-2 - TGTGCCAGCAGCCAAGATTGGAGCAATGAGCAGTTCTTC CASSQDWSNEQFF
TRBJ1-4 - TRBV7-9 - TGTGCCAGCAGCGGAGGGACGTCAACTAATGAAAAACTGTTTTTT CASSGGTSTNEKLFF
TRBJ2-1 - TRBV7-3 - TGTGCCAGCAGCTTAAACTCGCGGGGCTCCTACAATGAGCAGTTCTTC CASSLNSRGSYNEQFF
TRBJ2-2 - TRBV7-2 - TGTGCCAGCAGCTTAGTATATGGGGCGCAGAACACCGGGGAGCTGTTTTTT CASSLVYGAQNTGELFF
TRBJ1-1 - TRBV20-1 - TGCAGTGCCCCTCTCGCAGGGGCAGCTTTCTTT CSAPLAGAAFF
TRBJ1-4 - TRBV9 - TGTGCCAGCAGCGTAGGGCAGGGAGGCACTAATGAAAAACTGTTTTTT CASSVGQGGTNEKLFF
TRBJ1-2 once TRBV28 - TGTGCCAGCAGTTTACGGACCCCGGGAGTCTATGGCTACACCTTC CASSLRTPGVYGYTF
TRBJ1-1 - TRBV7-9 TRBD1 TGTGCCAGCAGCCCGGGACAGGGATACACTGAAGCTTTCTTT CASSPGQGYTEAFF
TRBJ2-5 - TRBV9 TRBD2 TGTGCCAGCAGCCCGGGGACTAGCGGGTCTACAGCGGAGACCCAGTACTTC CASSPGTSGSTAETQYF
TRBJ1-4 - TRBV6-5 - TGTGCCAGCAGTTACTCATCGGGGAATGAAAAACTGTTTTTT CASSYSSGNEKLFF
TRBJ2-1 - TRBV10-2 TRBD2 TGCGCCAGCAGGGCTAGCGGGCGGTACAATGAGCAGTTCTTC CASRASGRYNEQFF
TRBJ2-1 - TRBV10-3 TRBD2 TGTGCCATCAGTCAACTAGCGGGGGACTACAATGAGCAGTTCTTC CAISQLAGDYNEQFF
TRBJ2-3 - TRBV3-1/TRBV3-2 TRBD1 TGTGCCAGCAGCCAACCGGGACAGGGGGCGTATACGCAGTATTTT CASSQPGQGAYTQYF
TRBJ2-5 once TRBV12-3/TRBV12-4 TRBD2 TGTGCCAGCAGTCTAGCGGGCGCTGGGTCCCAGTACTTC CASSLAGAGSQYF
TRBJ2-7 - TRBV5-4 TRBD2 TGTGCCAGCAGCTTGGCCTTGGGAGCTAGCGGGAGAAGAGGATCCTACGAGCAGTACTTC CASSLALGASGRRGSYEQYF
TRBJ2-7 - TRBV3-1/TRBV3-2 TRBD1 TGTGCCAGCAGCCACCGGGACAGGCCGTCCTACGAGCAGTACTTC CASSHRDRPSYEQYF
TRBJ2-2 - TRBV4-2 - TGTGCCAGCAGCCAAGGAGACAGAGACACCGGGGAGCTGTTTTTT CASSQGDRDTGELFF
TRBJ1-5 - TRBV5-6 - TGTGCCAGCAGCTTGGGCCCTTTACTCAATCAGCCCCAGCATTTT CASSLGPLLNQPQHF
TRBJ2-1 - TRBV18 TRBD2 TGTGCCAGCTCACCTCTCGGGACTAGCGGAGCCAATGAGCAGTTCTTC CASSPLGTSGANEQFF
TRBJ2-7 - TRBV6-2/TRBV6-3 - TGTGCCAGCAGTTTCGTTTTAGCCTACGAGCAGTACTTC CASSFVLAYEQYF
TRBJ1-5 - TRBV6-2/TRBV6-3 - TGTGCCAGCAGTGCCAGGGCTGGAGACAATCAGCCCCAGCATTTT CASSARAGDNQPQHF
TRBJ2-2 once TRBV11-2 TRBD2 TGTGCCAGCAGCTTGATTAGCGGGAGTGGCTGGGAGCTGTTTTTT CASSLISGSGWELFF
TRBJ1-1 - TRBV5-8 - TGTGCCAGCAGCCCGGGCGGGGTCGGTACTGAAGCTTTCTTT CASSPGGVGTEAFF
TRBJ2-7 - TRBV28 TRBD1 TGTGCCAGCCCCCCGCGACAGGGGCAATCCTACGAGCAGTACTTC CASPPRQGQSYEQYF
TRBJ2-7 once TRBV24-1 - TGTGCCACCAGTGATTCGCGGAGGGCTGCATACGAGCAGTACTTC CATSDSRRAAYEQYF
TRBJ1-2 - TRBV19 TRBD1 TGTGCCAGTAGGGGTACAGGGGCCCGCCGAGGAGGGTATGGCTACACCTTC CASRGTGARRGGYGYTF
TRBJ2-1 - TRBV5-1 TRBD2 TGCGCCAGCAGCTTACCAACTAGCGGGTCCTACAATGAGCAGTTCTTC CASSLPTSGSYNEQFF
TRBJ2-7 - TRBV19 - TGTGCCAGTAGTGCCGTTATGCGGGGGCCCACCTACGAGCAGTACTTC CASSAVMRGPTYEQYF
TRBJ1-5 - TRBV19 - TGTGCCAGTAGCGGAGAGAACTTAAGCAATCAGCCCCAGCATTTT CASSGENLSNQPQHF
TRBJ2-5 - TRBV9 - TGTGCCAGCAGCTCCGGGGGTTGGGAGACCCAGTACTTC CASSSGGWETQYF
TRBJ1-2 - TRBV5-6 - TGTGCCAGCAGCCTCGGGAGGGACATCCATGGCTACACCTTC CASSLGRDIHGYTF
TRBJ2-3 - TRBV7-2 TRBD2 TGTGCCAGCAGCTTAGAGGGGCTAGCGGCTAGCACAGATACGCAGTATTTT CASSLEGLAASTDTQYF
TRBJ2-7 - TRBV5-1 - TGCGCCAGCAGCTTGGCCGCGTCTAGCGCCAGCTCCTACGAGCAGTACTTC CASSLAASSASSYEQYF
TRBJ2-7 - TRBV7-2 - TGTGCCAGCAGCTTGACTAGTCGCTACGAGCAGTACTTC CASSLTSRYEQYF
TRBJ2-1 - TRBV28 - TGTGCCAGCGGGAGCTCCTACAATGAGCAGTTCTTC CASGSSYNEQFF
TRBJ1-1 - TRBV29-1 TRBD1 TGCAGCGTCAACAGGGGCTTTAGGGCTGAAGCTTTCTTT CSVNRGFRAEAFF